The 29 T cell receptor beta chains reported below all come from one sample, sequenced in a study of blood T cell repertoires in COVID-19. The table came from immunoSEQ multiplex PCR; TCRdb's copy has only in-frame clones and leaves some out. The repertoire holds 150,000 to 200,000 clones, with more than 75% as singletons. The sample taken for sequencing was PBMCs or T cells enriched from blood (not recorded which). These TCRs come from a woman aged 45-59 years who had recovered from COVID-19.

The chain joins TRBV15 to TRBJ2-7; no reliable D call. V was trimmed by 1 base and J by 3 bases, leaving 7 bases between them. This CDR3 spans 13 amino acids. CDR1 is LNHNV and CDR2 is YYDKDF in the germline V gene (reference sequence). The CDR3 nucleotides are TGTGCCACCAGCAGAGGTCGGTTCTACGAGCAGTACTTC. It yields the protein CATSRGRFYEQYF.

This clone was found a few times. The genes are TRBV10-3 and TRBJ1-1, with D perhaps TRBD1 (5 bases). The CDR3 has 15 residues. V was trimmed by 6 bases and J by 0 bases, leaving 14 bases between them. Germline CDR1 and CDR2: ENHRY and SYGVKD. The CDR3 spells CAIRLLQDLNTEAFF. The DNA for the CDR3 is TGTGCCATCAGGCTATTACAGGATTTGAACACTGAAGCTTTCTTT.

Comments on this clone: Other nucleotide sequences in the sample specify the same CDR3. The rearrangement uses TRBV5-1 and TRBJ1-5; no clear D gene. The germline V gene encodes CDR1 SGHRS and CDR2 YFSETQ. Trimming stripped 0 bases from V and 2 bases from J, with 6 bases between. The CDR3 is made up of 14 amino acids. The CDR3 loop reads CASSLDLGNQPQHF. In nucleotides, the CDR3 is TGCGCCAGCAGCTTGGATCTTGGCAATCAGCCCCAGCATTTT.

The genes are TRBV5-6 and TRBJ2-1; D perhaps matches TRBD1 (5 bases). Germline V CDR1 and CDR2: SGHDT, YYEEEE. The CDR3 extends over 15 amino acids. V shed 4 bases and J shed 5 bases, with 16 bases lying between them. This CDR3 is CASSATGVGHNEQFF. CDR3 coding DNA: TGTGCCAGCAGCGCGACTGGAGTGGGGCACAATGAGCAGTTCTTC.

V usage is TRBV4-2 and J usage is TRBJ2-5; a weak D match, TRBD2 (5 bases). Between the trimmed V and J ends, which lost 1 base and 3 bases, there was a span of 9 bases. The CDR3 loop spans 14 amino acids. Germline V gene data show CDR1 as LGHNA and CDR2 as YNFKEQ. CDR3 DNA sequence: TGTGCCAGCAGCCAAGCAACTAGTAAAGAGACCCAGTACTTC. This translates into CASSQATSKETQYF.

V usage is TRBV5-1 and J usage is TRBJ1-5; D not certain. This CDR3 contains 14 residues. With 10 bases removed from V and 7 bases from J, the gap between germline ends came to 21 bases. Germline lookup yields CDR1 SGHRS and CDR2 YFSETQ. CDR3 sequence: CAPNPPLIKQPQHF. CDR3 DNA sequence: TGCGCCCCTAACCCGCCCCTGATCAAGCAGCCCCAGCATTTT.

V is TRBV7-2 and J is TRBJ1-1; 8 bases line up with TRBD1. This CDR3 is 15 amino acids long. Per germline, CDR1 SGHTA and CDR2 FQGNSA. V trimming: 5 bases; J trimming: 4 bases; junction bases outside the gene matches: 9. The CDR3 DNA sequence: TGTGCCAGCAGCCTAAGACAGGGGCGAATCACTGAAGCTTTCTTT. Protein product: CASSLRQGRITEAFF.

This chain uses TRBV7-9 with TRBJ1-4; 7 bases map to TRBD1. The CDR3 runs to 13 residues. J was trimmed by 6 bases and V by 3 bases; bases with no gene match: 1. Germline CDR1 and CDR2: SEHNR and FQNEAQ (reference sequence). The CDR3 spells CASSLTGYEKLFF. The CDR3 DNA follows: TGTGCCAGCAGCTTGACAGGGTATGAAAAACTGTTTTTT.

V and J are TRBV11-2 and TRBJ1-3; 7 nucleotides agree with TRBD1. V shed 5 bases, J shed 5 bases, and the junction held 6 bases outside the gene matches. Germline V CDR1 and CDR2: SGHAT, FQNNGV. The CDR3 length is 14 residues. In DNA form, the CDR3 reads TGTGCCAGCAGCCCCGGGACAGCGCGAAACACCATATATTTT. Its protein product is CASSPGTARNTIYF.

The chain couples TRBV11-1 to TRBJ2-1; TRBD1 is a possible D gene (6 bases). Looked up from germline, CDR1 is SGHAT and CDR2 is FQDESV (reference sequence). This CDR3 is 13 amino acids long. The V and J ends lost 1 base and 8 bases respectively, with 9 bases between them. The CDR3 DNA reads TGTGCCAGCAGCTTAGTCAGGGGCTATGAGCAGTTCTTC. Amino acid sequence: CASSLVRGYEQFF.

As to this clone: A read error may account for a junction end that differs from germline. This CDR3 reads CASRDPGTGNF. The CDR3 DNA reads as TGTGCCAGCAGGGACCCCGGGACAGGAAACTTC. The chain combines TRBV2 with TRBJ1-2; 8 nucleotides agree with TRBD1. This CDR3 contains 11 residues. In germline, CDR1 is SNHLY, CDR2 FYNNEI.

This chain joins TRBV9 and TRBJ1-6, with TRBD1 as a possible D gene (6 bases). The V end was cut by 3 bases, the J end by 5 bases, with 12 bases between. CDR1 and CDR2 from the germline V gene are SGDLS and YYNGEE. The CDR3 is 15 residues long. CDR3 nucleotide sequence: TGTGCCAGCAGCGCTCGGGACACAAATAATTCACCCCTCCACTTT. Translating it yields CASSARDTNNSPLHF. Supplemented by reference TRBV9 and TRBJ1-6, the full variable domain reads DSGVTQTPKHLITATGQRVTLRCSPRSGDLSVYWYQQSLDQGLQFLIQYYNGEERAKGNILERFSAQQFPDLHSELNLSSLELGDSALYFCASSARDTNNSPLHFGNGTRLTVT.

V is TRBV27 and J is TRBJ2-3; 11 nucleotides align to TRBD2. Looked up from germline, CDR1 is MNHEY and CDR2 is SMNVEV (reference sequence). The CDR3 covers 15 residues. Germline trimming cut 0 bases from V and 5 bases from J; bases unmatched to any gene: 1. Here the CDR3 reads CASSLSTSGIDTQYF. CDR3 nucleotides: TGTGCCAGCAGTTTATCGACTAGCGGGATAGATACGCAGTATTTT.

The chain is built from TRBV7-8 and TRBJ2-1; the D is unclear. The CDR3 consists of 12 residues. The V and J ends lost 2 bases and 8 bases respectively, with 7 bases between them. Germline V gives CDR1 SGHVS, CDR2 FQNEAQ. CDR3 sequence (DNA): TGTGCCAGCAGCTTATACAACGATGAGCAGTTCTTC. Encoded protein: CASSLYNDEQFF.

The chain is built from TRBV5-4 and TRBJ2-7, with TRBD2 matching 9 bases. V lost 4 bases and J lost 3; bases outside the gene matches: 8. The CDR3 is 15 residues long. Germline lookup yields CDR1 SGHNT and CDR2 YYREEE (reference sequence). The CDR3 spells CASSKGAGGVYEQYF. Here the CDR3 DNA reads TGTGCCAGCAGCAAGGGAGCGGGGGGTGTCTACGAGCAGTACTTC.

Written as DNA, the CDR3 is TGTGCCAGCAGCTTAAGCCGGCCCCTAGCGAGAAACACAGATACGCAGTATTTT. Translating gives CASSLSRPLARNTDTQYF. The V gene is TRBV13, the J gene TRBJ2-3; possibly TRBD2 for D (6 bases). The V gene's germline CDR1 is PRHDT and CDR2 FYEKMQ (reference sequence). CDR3 size: 18 residues. Trimming removed 2 bases at V and 2 bases at J, with 20 bases between.

The chain has TRBV9 and TRBJ2-3, with TRBD1 matching over 9 bases. The CDR3 loop spans 15 amino acids. In germline, CDR1 is SGDLS, CDR2 YYNGEE. J lost 3 bases, V lost 2 bases, and 4 bases had no gene match. CDR3: CASSVWDRETDTQYF. CDR3 nucleotide sequence: TGTGCCAGCAGCGTTTGGGACAGGGAAACAGATACGCAGTATTTT.

The V call is TRBV28, the J call TRBJ2-5; tentatively, D is TRBD2 (7 bases). The CDR3 extends over 21 amino acids. The V and J ends lost 3 bases and 1 base respectively, with 30 bases between them. The germline gives CDR1 MDHEN, CDR2 SYDVKM. The CDR3 here is CASSLWGAGVSARGFQETQYF. The CDR3 DNA reads TGTGCCAGCAGTTTGTGGGGGGCGGGAGTTTCTGCGCGCGGGTTCCAAGAGACCCAGTACTTC.

The chain uses TRBV2 and TRBJ2-1, with 7 bases aligning to TRBD2. The trim removed 5 bases at V and 7 bases at J, leaving 8 bases unmatched. The CDR3 has 14 amino acids. Germline values: CDR1 SNHLY, CDR2 FYNNEI. CDR3 sequence (DNA): TGTGCCAGCAGTCGCGGCAGGGAGGGAAATGAGCAGTTCTTC. It encodes CASSRGREGNEQFF.

The chain links TRBV7-9 to TRBJ2-7, with D unresolved. The CDR3 contains 11 residues. V lost 8 bases and J 3 bases, leaving 8 bases between the germline ends. The germline V gene encodes CDR1 SEHNR and CDR2 FQNEAQ (reference sequence). The chain's CDR3 is CASGSYYEQYF. The CDR3 DNA is TGTGCCAGCGGTTCCTACTACGAGCAGTACTTC. Combining the CDR3 with reference TRBV7-9 and TRBJ2-7 gives the whole variable domain DTGVSQNPRHKITKRGQNVTFRCDPISEHNRLYWYRQTLGQGPEFLTYFQNEAQLEKSRLLSDRFSAERPKGSFSTLEIQRTEQGDSAMYLCASGSYYEQYFGPGTRLTVT.

The CDR3 DNA reads as TGTGCCTGGAGTAGGCATACCCAGACCGGGGGGACGCAGTATTTT. Amino acids: CAWSRHTQTGGTQYF. V usage is TRBV30 and J usage is TRBJ2-3, with 7 positions matching TRBD2. The CDR3 sequence is 15 residues long. With 2 bases clipped from V and 9 bases from J, the junction kept 14 bases outside the gene matches. CDR1 is GTSNPN, CDR2 SVGIG, per germline (reference sequence).

The rearrangement links TRBV12-3 or TRBV12-4 to TRBJ2-7; D gene uncertain. The CDR3 runs 13 residues. Trimming pared 3 bases from V and 4 bases from J, leaving 10 bases between. The CDR3 spells CASSLGPSYEQYF. CDR3 nucleotides: TGTGCCAGCAGTTTGGGCCCGAGTTACGAGCAGTACTTC.

The chain joins TRBV2 to TRBJ2-6, with TRBD1 identical over 9 bases. The V and J ends lost 6 bases and 3 bases, in that order; junction bases with no gene match: 12. The CDR3 sequence is 18 residues long. Germline CDR1 SNHLY, CDR2 FYNNEI. The CDR3 here is CASRIRTGAVVGANVLTF. The CDR3 region has the DNA TGTGCCAGCAGAATCCGGACAGGGGCAGTGGTTGGGGCCAACGTCCTGACTTTC.

The V and J genes are TRBV10-3 and TRBJ2-3; 9 positions match TRBD2. CDR1 ENHRY and CDR2 SYGVKD come from the germline V gene. The junction had 9 bases not matched to a gene; V was cut back by 2 bases and J by 3 bases. This CDR3 has 17 residues. DNA of the CDR3: TGTGCCATCAGTGAGACTGTAGCGGGAGCTAGTACAGATACGCAGTATTTT. Protein product: CAISETVAGASTDTQYF.

J is TRBJ2-5 and V is TRBV6-2 or TRBV6-3; maybe TRBD1 (5 bases). With 2 bases removed from V and 4 bases from J, the gap between germline ends came to 17 bases. There are 16 residues in the CDR3. CDR1 MNHEY and CDR2 SVGEGT come from the germline V gene. The CDR3 protein is CASSYGAGPDGETQYF. CDR3 sequence (DNA): TGTGCCAGCAGTTACGGGGCAGGGCCGGATGGAGAGACCCAGTACTTC.

The genes are TRBV6-4 and TRBJ1-5; D is uncertain. Trimming took 5 bases from V and 7 from J, leaving 12 bases between them. The CDR3 totals 13 residues. Germline V gives CDR1 MRHNA, CDR2 SNTAGT. The CDR3, as DNA: TGTGCCAGCAGTAGGGAGGAAGAACAGCCCCAGCATTTT. Encoded protein: CASSREEEQPQHF.

The V call is TRBV7-6, the J call TRBJ2-7; a weak D match, TRBD2 (5 bases). V shed 2 bases and J shed 5 bases, with 10 bases lying between them. The CDR3 runs 13 residues. Germline assignment: CDR1 SGHVS and CDR2 FNYEAQ. The CDR3 is CASSLTEGDEQYF. The CDR3 DNA is TGTGCCAGCAGCTTAACCGAGGGCGACGAGCAGTACTTC.

The J gene is TRBJ1-1, the V gene TRBV14; D gene ambiguous. V was cut by 4 bases and J by 4 bases, with 13 bases left in between. The CDR3 has 14 residues. CDR1 and CDR2 (germline): SGHDN, FVKESK. CDR3 bases: TGTGCCAGCAGCCTATGGGAGCGAGGCACTGAAGCTTTCTTT. Its translation: CASSLWERGTEAFF.

The chain employs TRBV2 and TRBJ2-5; TRBD1 aligns across 9 bases. J was trimmed by 6 bases and V by 8 bases; bases with no gene match: 4. Germline V CDR1 and CDR2: SNHLY, FYNNEI. The CDR3 runs 12 residues. CDR3 nucleotide sequence: TGTGCCAGCCAGGACAGGGGAAAGACCCAGTACTTC. Translating gives CASQDRGKTQYF.